This is a list of T cell receptor beta chains from one sample in a study of blood T cell repertoires in COVID-19. Method: immunoSEQ multiplex PCR; TCRdb's copy keeps in-frame clones and lacks some. The profile covers 78,000 or so clones, with roughly four fifths appearing a single time and about 10% taken by the ten largest. Sequenced: peripheral blood. These receptors were collected from a human donor in a cohort sampled during active COVID-19. CDR3s include the opening cysteine and the closing phenylalanine or tryptophan. The D gene is left open where the match is weak.

d_call: -; v_call: TRBV4-1; cdr3_aa: CASSQDRVTDTQYF
d_call: TRBD2; v_call: TRBV5-4; cdr3_aa: CASSFSGGKPNEQFF
d_call: -; v_call: TRBV4-2; cdr3_aa: CASSRGGDYSNQPQHF
d_call: -; v_call: TRBV30; cdr3_aa: CAWSAGAANSPLHF
d_call: TRBD2; v_call: TRBV2; cdr3_aa: CASSAEKKRGVETQYF
d_call: -; v_call: TRBV7-8; cdr3_aa: CASSPVSSYNEQFF
d_call: TRBD1; v_call: TRBV9; cdr3_aa: CASSVTEAGGRYEQYF
d_call: TRBD1; v_call: TRBV28; cdr3_aa: CASSLLTGASYGYTF
d_call: -; v_call: TRBV28; cdr3_aa: CASSPRRGNSGELFF
d_call: -; v_call: TRBV10-3; cdr3_aa: CAIRREGDTQYF
d_call: -; v_call: TRBV11-1; cdr3_aa: CASSPTTRETQYF
d_call: -; v_call: TRBV3-1/TRBV3-2; cdr3_aa: CASSQRNTIYF